These 12 T cell receptor beta chains were sequenced from one sample in a study of blood T cell repertoires in COVID-19. Generated by immunoSEQ multiplex PCR, the TCRdb table keeps only in-frame clones and is missing some. The table lists over 55,000 clones, 90% to 95% of them singletons. The sample comprised peripheral blood. The receptors shown here come from a human donor in a cohort sampled during active COVID-19.

The V gene is TRBV2, the J gene TRBJ2-5; D might be TRBD2 (6 bases). The V gene lost 3 bases and the J gene lost 5 bases, with 16 bases spanning the gap. Germline V gene sequence: CDR1 SNHLY, CDR2 FYNNEI. This CDR3 has 15 amino acids. CDR3 bases: TGTGCCAGCAGTGAGGGGCGGGGACCCAATGAGACCCAGTACTTC. This codes for CASSEGRGPNETQYF.

The chain links TRBV4-2 to TRBJ2-7; 8 bases match TRBD2. Trimming took 4 bases from V and 2 from J; bases not matched to a gene: 13. Germline CDR1 is LGHNA and CDR2 is YNFKEQ. This CDR3 is built from 17 residues. The DNA of the CDR3 is TGTGCCAGCAGCCCCGAGGGGTATGCGGGGGGAGCCTACGAGCAGTACTTC. Its protein product is CASSPEGYAGGAYEQYF.

CDR3 sequence: CASSVGTGGLEQYF. CDR3 bases: TGTGCCAGCAGCGTTGGGACAGGGGGCCTCGAGCAGTACTTC. This sequence joins TRBV9 and TRBJ2-7; 12 nucleotides line up with TRBD1. The CDR3 consists of 14 residues. The V segment lost 2 bases and the J segment 6 bases; nucleotides outside the gene matches: 3. Germline CDR1 SGDLS, CDR2 YYNGEE.

The chain has TRBV5-5 and TRBJ1-5, with a weak D call TRBD1 (5 bases). In germline, CDR1 is SGHKS, CDR2 YYEKEE (reference sequence). V lost 2 bases, J lost 6 bases, and 15 bases lay in between. The CDR3 runs 15 residues. The CDR3: CASSLSVGGTQPQHF. The CDR3 bases are TGTGCCAGCAGCTTATCGGTCGGGGGAACTCAGCCCCAGCATTTT.

CDR3: CASSLQRGGPSSYNEQFF. As DNA, the CDR3 is TGTGCCAGCAGCTTACAAAGAGGCGGGCCTAGCTCCTACAATGAGCAGTTCTTC. The chain carries TRBV11-2 and TRBJ2-1, with D possibly matching TRBD2 (5 bases). Per the germline V gene, CDR1 is SGHAT and CDR2 is FQNNGV. V lost 2 bases and J 0 bases, leaving 17 bases between the germline ends. This CDR3 region has 18 residues.

The V call is TRBV3-1 (or the pseudogene TRBV3-2), the J call TRBJ2-7; D might be TRBD2 (6 bases). Per germline, CDR1 LGHDT and CDR2 YNNKEL (reference sequence). CDR3 length: 12 residues. V was trimmed by 6 bases and J by 6 bases, leaving 12 bases between them. CDR3 nucleotides: TGTGCCAGCAGTGATCCCGGGGGCGAGCAGTACTTC. Translation gives CASSDPGGEQYF.

This chain uses TRBV3-1 (or the pseudogene TRBV3-2) with TRBJ1-6; no reliable D call. The germline gives CDR1 LGHDT, CDR2 YNNKEL (reference sequence). The CDR3 totals 15 residues. V gave up 4 bases and J gave up 6 bases, with 13 bases separating them. The DNA for the CDR3 is TGTGCCAGCAGCCTGGTGGGCAGAAGTAATTCACCCCTCCACTTT. It yields the protein CASSLVGRSNSPLHF.

Worth noting for this clone: The junction departs from germline at one end; a sequencing error may be responsible. The chain joins TRBV10-1 to TRBJ2-7; no firm D call. CDR1 WNHNN and CDR2 SYGVQD come from the germline V gene (reference sequence). The CDR3 extends over 8 amino acids. CDR3 amino acids: CSSYEQYF. The CDR3, as DNA: TGTAGCTCCTACGAGCAGTACTTC.

The chain has TRBV24-1 and TRBJ2-7; 8 nucleotides align to TRBD1. This CDR3 spans 13 amino acids. CDR1 is KGHDR and CDR2 is SFDVKD in the germline V gene. Trimming cost V 4 bases and J 6 bases; bases outside gene matches: 4. CDR3 in amino acids: CATSDRTGFEQYF. CDR3 in DNA: TGTGCCACCAGTGACCGGACAGGGTTCGAGCAGTACTTC.

The V gene is TRBV2, the J gene TRBJ1-2; D is perhaps TRBD1 (5 bases). CDR1 is SNHLY, CDR2 FYNNEI, per germline. This CDR3 comprises 15 residues. Trimming took off 0 bases at V and 0 bases at J, with 8 bases between the two ends. CDR3 sequence: CASSEASTANYGYTF. The DNA for the CDR3 is TGTGCCAGCAGTGAAGCATCGACAGCTAACTATGGCTACACCTTC.

This sequence joins TRBV7-3 and TRBJ1-5; TRBD1 aligns across 7 bases. CDR1 and CDR2 from the germline V gene are SGHTA and FQGTGA. CDR3 length: 15 residues. J gave up 7 bases and V 1 base, and 7 bases lay outside the gene matches. CDR3 residues: CASSLSDREEQPQHF. CDR3 DNA sequence: TGTGCCAGCAGCTTAAGCGACAGGGAGGAACAGCCCCAGCATTTT.

The V and J genes are TRBV28 and TRBJ1-5; perhaps TRBD1 as D (6 bases). The CDR3 contains 15 residues. The V end lost 1 base, the J end lost 3 bases, and 10 bases lay between the germline ends. Germline V gene data show CDR1 as MDHEN and CDR2 as SYDVKM. CDR3: CASSLLDSDNQPQHF. The DNA of the CDR3 is TGTGCCAGCAGTTTATTGGACAGCGACAATCAGCCCCAGCATTTT. The whole variable domain, filled in from reference TRBV28 and TRBJ1-5, reads DVKVTQSSRYLVKRTGEKVFLECVQDMDHENMFWYRQDPGLGLRLIYFSYDVKMKEKGDIPEGYSVSREKKERFSLILESASTNQTSMYLCASSLLDSDNQPQHFGDGTRLSIL.